The 26 T cell receptor beta chains reported below all come from one sample, sequenced in a study of shared clonotypes between healthy human individuals. Some clones are missing from TCRdb's copy, which holds only in-frame ones; the method was immunoSEQ multiplex PCR. The repertoire holds roughly 1.4 million clones, with about 98.5% as singletons. The sequenced sample was naive CD4+ T cells sorted from blood. Subset specified: CD45RA+ positively selected. These receptors were obtained from a man aged 25 to 40 in good health.

The rearrangement joins TRBV19 to TRBJ1-3; no clear D gene. Trimming cost V 3 bases and J 0 bases, with 12 bases left between them. The V gene's germline CDR1 is LNHDA and CDR2 SQIVND (reference sequence). This CDR3 contains 16 residues. The CDR3 sequence: CASSMIDISSGNTIYF. CDR3 bases: TGTGCCAGTAGTATGATCGACATCTCCTCTGGAAACACCATATATTTT.

The chain carries TRBV29-1 and TRBJ2-2; D is unresolved. This CDR3 contains 11 residues. V was shortened by 1 base and J by 6 bases, with 3 bases between the two germline ends. Germline V CDR1 and CDR2: SQVTM, ANQGSEA. In nucleotides, the CDR3 is TGCAGCGTTGAAGTCCCCGGGGAGCTGTTTTTT. Translating it yields CSVEVPGELFF.

The chain links TRBV7-8 to TRBJ1-1; no definite D call. Germline CDR1 is SGHVS and CDR2 is FQNEAQ. CDR3 length equals 13 residues. Trimming took off 7 bases at V and 0 bases at J, with 9 bases between the two ends. CDR3 sequence (DNA): TGTGCCAGCACCGCGTTTGTGAACACTGAAGCTTTCTTT. This codes for CASTAFVNTEAFF. The complete variable domain, with remaining parts taken from reference TRBV7-8 and TRBJ1-1, reads GAGVSQSPRYKVAKRGQDVALRCDPISGHVSLFWYQQALGQGPEFLTYFQNEAQLDKSGLPSDRFFAERPEGSVSTLKIQRTQQEDSAVYLCASTAFVNTEAFFGQGTRLTVV.

J is TRBJ1-3 and V is TRBV2, with 7 bases fitting TRBD1. V was clipped by 7 bases and J by 4 bases; unmatched bases: 13. Germline V gene sequence: CDR1 SNHLY, CDR2 FYNNEI. The CDR3 runs to 16 residues. This CDR3 is CASNDKTGKRGNTIYF. CDR3 DNA: TGTGCCAGCAACGACAAGACAGGGAAGAGGGGAAACACCATATATTTT. The full variable domain, completed using reference TRBV2 and TRBJ1-3, is EPEVTQTPSHQVTQMGQEVILRCVPISNHLYFYWYRQILGQKVEFLVSFYNNEISEKSEIFDDQFSVERPDGSNFTLKIRSTKLEDSAMYFCASNDKTGKRGNTIYFGEGSWLTVV.

The chain employs TRBV7-9 and TRBJ1-1; possibly TRBD1 for D (5 bases). V was shortened by 3 bases and J by 2 bases, with 10 bases between the two germline ends. Germline CDR1 SEHNR, CDR2 FQNEAQ (reference sequence). The CDR3 runs 14 residues. This CDR3 reads CASSLGEVNTEAFF. The CDR3 DNA is TGTGCCAGCAGCTTGGGGGAGGTCAACACTGAAGCTTTCTTT.

This rearrangement joins TRBV29-1 to TRBJ2-1; 10 nucleotides align to TRBD2. The trim removed 6 bases at V and 9 bases at J, leaving 8 bases unmatched. CDR1 SQVTM and CDR2 ANQGSEA come from the germline V gene. There are 13 residues in the CDR3. The CDR3 protein is CSVGLAGVGEQFF. DNA of the CDR3: TGCAGCGTAGGGCTAGCGGGAGTTGGTGAGCAGTTCTTC.

Here the CDR3 DNA reads TGTGCCAGCAGTCAAAGAAGAGTGAACACCGGGGAGCTGTTTTTT. It translates to CASSQRRVNTGELFF. The chain is built from TRBV27 and TRBJ2-2; no clear D gene. From germline, CDR1 is MNHEY and CDR2 SMNVEV (reference sequence). V was trimmed by 5 bases and J by 1 base, leaving 11 bases between them. There are 15 residues in the CDR3.

The chain uses TRBV10-3 and TRBJ2-2; 7 nucleotides match TRBD2. Germline values: CDR1 ENHRY, CDR2 SYGVKD. V gave up 7 bases and J gave up 1 base; unmatched junction bases: 3. This CDR3 comprises 14 residues. In DNA form, the CDR3 reads TGTGCCATCACCGGGACTATGAACACCGGGGAGCTGTTTTTT. Its protein is CAITGTMNTGELFF.

This chain joins TRBV29-1 and TRBJ1-3, with D uncertain. CDR1 is SQVTM and CDR2 is ANQGSEA in the germline V gene. Trimming took off 3 bases at V and 4 bases at J, with 7 bases between the two ends. The CDR3 length is 12 residues. CDR3: CSVEREGNTIYF. CDR3 nucleotide sequence: TGCAGCGTTGAGAGGGAGGGAAACACCATATATTTT.

This chain links TRBV6-1 with TRBJ2-5; D is possibly TRBD1 (6 bases). The CDR3 runs 16 residues. Germline lookup yields CDR1 MNHNS and CDR2 SASEGT. Trimming stripped 4 bases from V and 3 bases from J, with 18 bases between. CDR3 nucleotide sequence: TGTGCCAGCAGTGCCTTAACCGGGACACTAAAAGAGACCCAGTACTTC. Its translation: CASSALTGTLKETQYF.

This chain connects TRBV7-9 to TRBJ1-3; no reliable D call. V lost 5 bases and J 2 bases, leaving 7 bases between the germline ends. The CDR3 contains 13 residues. The germline gives CDR1 SEHNR, CDR2 FQNEAQ (reference sequence). The DNA of the CDR3 is TGTGCCAGCAGCACCGGGCCTGGAAACACCATATATTTT. This codes for CASSTGPGNTIYF.

The chain combines TRBV28 with TRBJ2-7; 10 bases map to TRBD2. CDR1 and CDR2 (germline): MDHEN, SYDVKM. CDR3 length: 15 residues. V lost 2 bases, J lost 7 bases, and 8 bases stayed unmatched. Written as DNA, the CDR3 is TGTGCCAGCAGTTTACTAGCGGGAGTTCCCAGAGAGCAGTACTTC. It is translated as CASSLLAGVPREQYF.

The V call is TRBV4-2, the J call TRBJ2-7, with 10 bases identical to TRBD2. The junction had 6 bases not matched to a gene; V was cut back by 6 bases and J by 4 bases. The CDR3 has 14 amino acids. Germline lookup yields CDR1 LGHNA and CDR2 YNFKEQ. The CDR3 sequence: CASSASGSSYEQYF. The CDR3 DNA reads as TGTGCCAGCAGTGCTAGCGGGAGTTCGTACGAGCAGTACTTC.

The genes are TRBV5-1 and TRBJ2-3, with 9 positions matching TRBD1. This CDR3 contains 15 residues. V lost 4 bases and J lost 3; bases outside the gene matches: 6. Germline CDR1 reads SGHRS; CDR2 reads YFSETQ. CDR3 coding DNA: TGCGCCAGCAGCAGGACAGGGGTCAATACAGATACGCAGTATTTT. Residues: CASSRTGVNTDTQYF.

The chain joins TRBV5-4 to TRBJ2-7; D call uncertain. Trimming left V 6 bases short and J 1 base short, with 11 bases between. In germline, CDR1 is SGHNT, CDR2 YYREEE (reference sequence). The CDR3 length is 13 residues. The CDR3 spells CASTSDRSYEQYF. The CDR3 DNA is TGTGCCAGCACCTCCGACCGTTCCTACGAGCAGTACTTC.

This chain joins TRBV29-1 and TRBJ2-3; 11 bases match TRBD2. V shed 4 bases and J 4 bases; nucleotides not matched to a gene: 16. The germline CDR1 and CDR2 sequences are SQVTM and ANQGSEA. This CDR3 contains 18 residues. CDR3 sequence reads: CSVAVVGSGRAAADTQYF. CDR3 DNA sequence: TGCAGCGTTGCTGTTGTCGGTAGCGGGAGGGCCGCGGCAGATACGCAGTATTTT.

This sequence joins TRBV6-6 and TRBJ2-1, with D possibly being TRBD1 (6 bases). Germline-derived CDR1 and CDR2 are MNHNY and SVGAGI (reference sequence). The CDR3 has 15 residues. The V end was cut by 2 bases, the J end by 4 bases, with 12 bases between. CDR3 nucleotides: TGTGCCAGCAGTTACGGAGGAACAGGGTACAATGAGCAGTTCTTC. Its translation: CASSYGGTGYNEQFF.

This rearrangement joins TRBV11-3 to TRBJ2-3, with 7 positions matching TRBD2. The V and J ends lost 0 bases and 6 bases, in that order; junction bases with no gene match: 9. The CDR3 is 16 residues long. Per the germline V gene, CDR1 is SGHNT and CDR2 is YENEEA. In DNA, the CDR3 is TGTGCCAGCAGCTTAGATTCGGGCGGGAGTTGCGATACGCAGTATTTT. Protein sequence: CASSLDSGGSCDTQYF.

This rearrangement joins TRBV10-2 to TRBJ1-2, with no clear D. V was trimmed by 0 bases and J by 3 bases, leaving 11 bases between them. The CDR3 runs 15 residues. The germline gives CDR1 WSHSY, CDR2 SAAADI. The CDR3 protein is CASSESIRPYYGYTF. The CDR3 DNA sequence: TGCGCCAGCAGTGAGTCGATAAGACCATACTATGGCTACACCTTC.

This chain links TRBV28 with TRBJ2-5, with D unresolved. The germline CDR1 and CDR2 sequences are MDHEN and SYDVKM. The length of the CDR3 is 12 residues. With 6 bases removed from V and 3 bases from J, the gap between germline ends came to 8 bases. CDR3 nucleotides: TGTGCCAGCAGCCCCTGGGAAGAGACCCAGTACTTC. As protein: CASSPWEETQYF.

In regard to this clone: This sample includes further DNA sequences coding for the same CDR3. The V gene is TRBV19, the J gene TRBJ2-7, with D perhaps assigned TRBD1 or TRBD2 (5 bases each). The germline V gene encodes CDR1 LNHDA and CDR2 SQIVND (reference sequence). The CDR3 totals 14 residues. Trimming removed 1 base from V and 3 bases from J, with 10 bases in between. CDR3 in DNA: TGTGCCAGTAGTATAGCCGGGACGGTCTACGAGCAGTACTTC. Translating it yields CASSIAGTVYEQYF.

The gene calls are TRBV7-7 and TRBJ2-5; D not certain. The CDR3 consists of 14 residues. The ends were cut back, 3 bases at V and 0 bases at J, with 8 bases in the middle. Germline V lookup: CDR1 SSHAT, CDR2 FNYEAQ (reference sequence). The CDR3 here is CASSLGGYQETQYF. CDR3 nucleotides: TGTGCCAGCAGCTTGGGCGGTTACCAAGAGACCCAGTACTTC.

The rearrangement joins TRBV2 to TRBJ2-7, with 7 bases identical to TRBD1. Germline lookup yields CDR1 SNHLY and CDR2 FYNNEI. The CDR3 totals 18 residues. The V segment lost 6 bases and the J segment 0 bases; nucleotides outside the gene matches: 17. As DNA, the CDR3 is TGTGCCAGCAGCCCTACTAAAACGACAGGGCTAAGCTCCTACGAGCAGTACTTC. Protein sequence: CASSPTKTTGLSSYEQYF.

The chain employs TRBV11-2 and TRBJ2-2; 9 bases agree with TRBD1. This CDR3 comprises 16 residues. V lost 7 bases and J lost 3; bases outside the gene matches: 9. The germline V gene encodes CDR1 SGHAT and CDR2 FQNNGV. For the CDR3, the DNA is TGTGCCAGCATACCGGACAGGGGACGCGACACCGGGGAGCTGTTTTTT. Translating it yields CASIPDRGRDTGELFF.

The chain uses TRBV5-1 and TRBJ1-1; D may be TRBD1 (6 bases). The germline V and J ends were trimmed by 0 bases and 7 bases, with 10 bases remaining between them. The CDR3 contains 13 residues. CDR1 and CDR2 (germline): SGHRS, YFSETQ. The CDR3 DNA reads as TGCGCCAGCAGCTTGGAAGGGGGATTTGAAGCTTTCTTT. It specifies CASSLEGGFEAFF.

The J gene is TRBJ1-5, the V gene TRBV28; TRBD1 might be the D (5 bases). This CDR3 region has 14 residues. The ends were cut back, 2 bases at V and 5 bases at J, with 10 bases in the middle. Germline CDR1 and CDR2: MDHEN and SYDVKM. In nucleotides, the CDR3 is TGTGCCAGCAGTTTACCCGACAGATATCAGCCCCAGCATTTT. Translation: CASSLPDRYQPQHF.